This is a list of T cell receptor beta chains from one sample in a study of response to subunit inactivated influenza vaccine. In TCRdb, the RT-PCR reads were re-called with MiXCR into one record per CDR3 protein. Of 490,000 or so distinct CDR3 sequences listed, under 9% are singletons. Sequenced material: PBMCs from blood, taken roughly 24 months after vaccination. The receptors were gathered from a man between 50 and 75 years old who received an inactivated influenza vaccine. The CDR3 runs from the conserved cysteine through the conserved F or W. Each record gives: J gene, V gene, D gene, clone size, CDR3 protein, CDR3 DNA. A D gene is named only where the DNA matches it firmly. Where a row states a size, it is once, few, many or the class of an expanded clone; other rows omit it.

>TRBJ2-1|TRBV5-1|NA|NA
CASSYGPTGHEQFF
TGCGCCAGCAGTTACGGACCTACGGGGCATGAGCAGTTCTTC
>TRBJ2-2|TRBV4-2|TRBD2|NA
CASSPSGRADGELFF
TGTGCCAGCAGCCCGAGCGGGAGGGCGGACGGGGAGCTGTTTTTT
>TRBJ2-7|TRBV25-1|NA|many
CASSDAGEPYEQYF
TGTGCCAGCAGTGACGCAGGGGAACCCTACGAGCAGTACTTC
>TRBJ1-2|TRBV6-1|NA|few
CASKRQGTNYGYTF
TGTGCCAGCAAGCGGCAGGGGACTAATTATGGCTACACCTTC
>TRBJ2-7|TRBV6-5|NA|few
CASRDWQGEQYF
TGTGCCAGCAGGGACTGGCAGGGCGAGCAGTACTTC
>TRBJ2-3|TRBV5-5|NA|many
CASSLRSDTQYF
TGTGCCAGCAGCTTGCGGTCAGATACGCAGTATTTT
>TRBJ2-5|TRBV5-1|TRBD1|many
CASSSGTVGETQYF
TGCGCCAGCAGCTCAGGGACAGTCGGAGAGACCCAGTACTTC
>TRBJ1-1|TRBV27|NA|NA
CASSTTGLGNTEAFF
TGTGCCAGCAGCACTACAGGGTTAGGGAACACTGAAGCTTTCTTT
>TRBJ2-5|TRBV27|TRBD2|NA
CASSPRREGVKETQYF
TGTGCCAGCAGTCCCCGGCGGGAGGGAGTAAAAGAGACCCAGTACTTC
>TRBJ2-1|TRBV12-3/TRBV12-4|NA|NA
CASSPARHSYNEQFF
TGTGCCAGCAGCCCCGCCCGTCACTCCTACAATGAGCAGTTCTTC
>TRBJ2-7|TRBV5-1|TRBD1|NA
CASSSRQGESYEQYF
TGCGCCAGCAGTTCAAGACAGGGGGAATCGTACGAGCAGTACTTC
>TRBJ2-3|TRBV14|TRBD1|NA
CASSQRGTGADTQYF
TGTGCCAGCAGCCAAAGGGGGACAGGGGCAGATACGCAGTATTTT
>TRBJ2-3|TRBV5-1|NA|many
CASSFGSASTDTQYF
TGCGCCAGCAGCTTCGGATCCGCCAGCACAGATACGCAGTATTTT
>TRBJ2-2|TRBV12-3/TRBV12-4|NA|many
CASSLVFSNTGELFF
TGTGCCAGCAGTTTAGTTTTTTCTAACACCGGGGAGCTGTTTTTT
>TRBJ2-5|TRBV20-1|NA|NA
CSARQSGETQYF
TGCAGTGCTAGACAAAGCGGGGAGACCCAGTACTTC
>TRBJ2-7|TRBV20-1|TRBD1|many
CSASLTGVSYEQYF
TGCAGTGCTAGTCTAACAGGGGTCTCCTACGAGCAGTACTTC
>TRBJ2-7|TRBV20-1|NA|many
CSARDGSSYEQYF
TGCAGTGCTAGAGACGGGTCTTCCTACGAGCAGTACTTC
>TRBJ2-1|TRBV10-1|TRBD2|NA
CASSDHSGGGNEQFF
TGCGCCAGCAGTGACCATAGCGGGGGCGGCAATGAGCAGTTCTTC
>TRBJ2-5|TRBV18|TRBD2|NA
CASSGAGTKETQYF
TGTGCCAGCTCCGGCGCCGGGACTAAAGAGACCCAGTACTTC
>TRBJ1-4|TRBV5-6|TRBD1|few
CASGTGEEGEKLFF
TGTGCCAGCGGGACAGGAGAAGAAGGTGAAAAACTGTTTTTT
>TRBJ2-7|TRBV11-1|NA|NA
CASSLGRHLDPYEQYF
TGTGCCAGCAGCTTAGGGCGGCACCTGGACCCCTACGAGCAGTACTTC
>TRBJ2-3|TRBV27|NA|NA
CASRRPSPLNTDTQYF
TGTGCCAGCAGAAGACCCAGCCCGCTGAACACAGATACGCAGTATTTT
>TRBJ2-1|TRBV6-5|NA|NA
CASSYSSPSLSSYNEQFF
TGTGCCAGCAGTTACTCTTCCCCCTCACTTAGCTCCTACAATGAGCAGTTCTTC
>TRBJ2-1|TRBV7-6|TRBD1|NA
CASSARQGSYNEQFF
TGTGCCAGCAGTGCCAGACAGGGTTCCTACAATGAGCAGTTCTTC
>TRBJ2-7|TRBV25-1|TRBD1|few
CASKETGYSEQYF
TGTGCCAGCAAGGAGACAGGGTATAGCGAGCAGTACTTC
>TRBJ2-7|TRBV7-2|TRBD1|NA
CASSRTGIDEQYF
TGTGCCAGCAGTAGGACAGGGATTGACGAGCAGTACTTC
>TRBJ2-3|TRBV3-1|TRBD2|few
CASSQESLADTRDTQYF
TGTGCCAGCAGCCAAGAATCCCTAGCGGATACGCGGGATACGCAGTATTTT
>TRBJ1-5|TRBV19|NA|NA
CASSPGRGQAQHF
TGTGCCAGTAGTCCCGGCAGGGGTCAGGCCCAGCATTTT
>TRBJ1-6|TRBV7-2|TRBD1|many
CASSSSWTGNNSPLHF
TGTGCCAGCAGCTCGTCTTGGACAGGGAATAATTCACCCCTCCACTTT
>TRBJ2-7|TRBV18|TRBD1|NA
CASSPQVPGQGSYEQYF
TGTGCCAGCTCACCCCAAGTCCCGGGACAGGGATCCTACGAGCAGTACTTC
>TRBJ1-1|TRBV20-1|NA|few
CSAGRQPGRTEAFF
TGCAGTGCTGGACGACAGCCTGGCCGGACTGAAGCTTTCTTT
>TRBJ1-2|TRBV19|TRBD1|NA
CASSMTGQGTFYGYTF
TGTGCCAGTAGTATGACGGGACAGGGAACTTTCTATGGCTACACCTTC
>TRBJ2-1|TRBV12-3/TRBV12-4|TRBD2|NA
CASVGDYKEQFF
TGTGCCAGCGTTGGGGACTACAAGGAGCAGTTCTTC
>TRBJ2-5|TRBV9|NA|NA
CASSVAAGQETQYF
TGTGCCAGCAGCGTAGCGGCAGGGCAAGAGACCCAGTACTTC
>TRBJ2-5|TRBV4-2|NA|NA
CASSPRVADQETQYF
TGTGCCAGCAGCCCCCGGGTAGCGGACCAAGAGACCCAGTACTTC
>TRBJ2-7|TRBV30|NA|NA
CAWSKPGFEQYF
TGTGCCTGGAGTAAGCCAGGGTTCGAGCAGTACTTC
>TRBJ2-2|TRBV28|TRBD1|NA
CASSLYGFPRDRGRDANTGELFF
TGTGCCAGCAGTTTATATGGTTTTCCCCGGGACAGGGGGCGCGACGCGAACACCGGGGAGCTGTTTTTT
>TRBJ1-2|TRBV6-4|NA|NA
CASSVAHGDGYTF
TGTGCCAGCAGTGTAGCTCATGGGGATGGCTACACCTTC
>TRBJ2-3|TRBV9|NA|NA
CASSVEGPRTDTQYF
TGTGCCAGCAGCGTAGAGGGGCCTCGCACAGATACGCAGTATTTT
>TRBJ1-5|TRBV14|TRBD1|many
CASSQDRLGQGANQPQHF
TGTGCCAGCAGCCAAGATAGGCTTGGACAGGGGGCTAACCAGCCCCAGCATTTT
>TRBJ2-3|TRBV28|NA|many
CASSLASIGTDTQYF
TGTGCCAGCAGTTTGGCAAGCATCGGCACAGATACGCAGTATTTT
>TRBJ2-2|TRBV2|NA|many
CASNGADQDTGELFF
TGTGCCAGCAATGGAGCGGACCAGGACACCGGGGAGCTGTTTTTT
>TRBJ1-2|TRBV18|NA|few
CASSPNALNYGYTF
TGTGCCAGCTCACCAAACGCGCTAAACTATGGCTACACCTTC
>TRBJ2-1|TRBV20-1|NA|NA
CGAQGQYRDSYNEQFF
TGCGGTGCTCAAGGCCAGTACCGTGACTCCTACAATGAGCAGTTCTTC
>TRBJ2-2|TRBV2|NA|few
CASIRSPRTVTGELFF
TGTGCCAGCATTCGATCCCCCAGGACAGTCACCGGGGAGCTGTTTTTT
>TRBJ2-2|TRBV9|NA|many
CASSVGGGRTGELFF
TGTGCCAGCAGCGTAGGTGGAGGCCGTACCGGGGAGCTGTTTTTT
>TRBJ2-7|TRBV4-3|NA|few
CASSQERVNGIVQYF
TGCGCCAGCAGCCAAGAACGGGTGAACGGCATCGTGCAGTACTTC
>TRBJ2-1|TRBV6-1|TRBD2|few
CASRQGGVNEQFF
TGTGCCAGCAGGCAGGGAGGGGTCAATGAGCAGTTCTTC